The 24 T cell receptor beta chains below were found in one sample sequenced in a study of blood T cell repertoires in COVID-19 (TCRdb year 2020). The library relied on the immunoSEQ multiplex PCR assay. Not all clones reach the TCRdb copy of this immuneACCESS table, which keeps in-frame sequences only. Checked studies attribute under half of the gap to unresolved V genes and leave the rest unexplained. In all, the sample holds 150,000 to 200,000 clones, and about nine tenths of those were seen once. The ten largest make up approximately 0.48% of the sample. The material sequenced was peripheral blood. Receptor source: a man between 45 and 60 years old with acute or convalescent COVID-19.

The chain uses TRBV28 and TRBJ1-1; no firm D call. The CDR3 totals 13 residues. Trimming took off 6 bases at V and 4 bases at J, with 12 bases between the two ends. Germline-derived CDR1 and CDR2 are MDHEN and SYDVKM. The CDR3 nucleotides read TGTGCCAGCAGCTCCCACCGGGTCACTGAAGCTTTCTTT. Protein: CASSSHRVTEAFF.

The chain links TRBV28 to TRBJ2-2; 12 nucleotides match TRBD2. CDR1 MDHEN and CDR2 SYDVKM come from the germline V gene. The CDR3 is made up of 16 amino acids. V gave up 5 bases and J gave up 7 bases; unmatched junction bases: 8. In DNA form, the CDR3 reads TGTGCCAGCAGTGCCCCTAGCGGGAGGGCCTACGGGGAGCTGTTTTTT. Protein: CASSAPSGRAYGELFF.

V is TRBV6-5 and J is TRBJ2-3; TRBD1 might be the D (6 bases). V lost 6 bases and J lost 5, with 12 bases in between. In germline, CDR1 is MNHEY, CDR2 SVGAGI. The CDR3 extends over 13 amino acids. DNA of the CDR3: TGTGCCAGCAGGTTCCAAGGGGGAGATACGCAGTATTTT. Translating it yields CASRFQGGDTQYF.

The rearrangement links TRBV7-9 to TRBJ1-2, with TRBD1 identical over 7 bases. With 1 base clipped from V and 4 bases from J, the junction kept 6 bases outside the gene matches. The CDR3 spans 15 residues. Germline CDR1 SEHNR, CDR2 FQNEAQ (reference sequence). The CDR3 spells CASSLEATGPYGYTF. The CDR3 nucleotides are TGTGCCAGCAGCTTAGAGGCGACAGGGCCCTATGGCTACACCTTC.

The rearrangement uses TRBV11-2 and TRBJ1-1, with D uncertain. This CDR3 comprises 15 residues. Germline-derived CDR1 and CDR2 are SGHAT and FQNNGV. Trimming cost V 1 base and J 2 bases, with 11 bases left between them. The CDR3 is CASSLVTSYNTEAFF. The CDR3 nucleotides read TGTGCCAGCAGCTTAGTAACAAGTTATAACACTGAAGCTTTCTTT. Full variable domain (missing parts from reference TRBV11-2 and TRBJ1-1): EAGVAQSPRYKIIEKRQSVAFWCNPISGHATLYWYQQILGQGPKLLIQFQNNGVVDDSQLPKDRFSAERLKGVDSTLKIQPAKLEDSAVYLCASSLVTSYNTEAFFGQGTRLTVV.

The V gene is TRBV30, the J gene TRBJ1-6; D is uncertain. The germline gives CDR1 GTSNPN, CDR2 SVGIG (reference sequence). The CDR3 loop spans 12 amino acids. Trimming took off 2 bases at V and 9 bases at J, with 8 bases between the two ends. In DNA form, the CDR3 reads TGTGCCTGGAGTACCCCGGGTTCACCCCTCCACTTT. Its translation is CAWSTPGSPLHF.

The chain links TRBV15 to TRBJ1-1; D uncertain. V lost 1 base, J lost 7 bases, and 10 bases lay in between. This CDR3 region has 13 residues. Germline assignment: CDR1 LNHNV and CDR2 YYDKDF (reference sequence). Here the CDR3 DNA reads TGTGCCACCAGCAGAGCACCGGGATATGAAGCTTTCTTT. It is translated as CATSRAPGYEAFF.

The chain links TRBV7-6 to TRBJ2-6; the D is unclear. Deletions cut 5 bases from V and 3 bases from J, with 5 bases between. The V gene's germline CDR1 is SGHVS and CDR2 FNYEAQ. There are 13 residues in the CDR3. DNA of the CDR3: TGTGCCAGCAGCCTCGGTGGGGCCAACGTCCTGACTTTC. Its translation: CASSLGGANVLTF.

The J gene is TRBJ2-5, the V gene TRBV27; TRBD2 agrees at 9 bases. V lost 7 bases and J lost 5; bases outside the gene matches: 17. Germline CDR1 is MNHEY and CDR2 is SMNVEV (reference sequence). The CDR3 is 17 residues long. The CDR3 nucleotides are TGTGCCAGCAAAAGATTGGGAGGAGCGGGGGGCCGGGAGACCCAGTACTTC. This codes for CASKRLGGAGGRETQYF.

The CDR3 region is CSASRWAYVAGELFF. The CDR3 DNA reads as TGCAGTGCTAGTCGGTGGGCTTACGTTGCCGGGGAGCTGTTTTTT. The rearrangement uses TRBV20-1 and TRBJ2-2; D is undetermined. The V end lost 3 bases, the J end lost 6 bases, and 17 bases lay between the germline ends. There are 15 residues in the CDR3. Germline V gene lookup returns CDR1 DFQATT and CDR2 SNEGSKA (reference sequence).

The chain has TRBV18 and TRBJ2-1, with TRBD2 matching 8 bases. The CDR3 contains 20 residues. J was trimmed by 1 base and V by 1 base; bases with no gene match: 15. Per the germline V gene, CDR1 is KGHSH and CDR2 is LQKENI. CDR3 nucleotides: TGTGCCAGCTCACCACGTGCGAGCGGGGGAGTACGGGGATCCTACAATGAGCAGTTCTTC. Translating it yields CASSPRASGGVRGSYNEQFF. Full variable domain (remainder filled in from reference TRBV18 and TRBJ2-1): NAGVMQNPRHLVRRRGQEARLRCSPMKGHSHVYWYRQLPEEGLKFMVYLQKENIIDESGMPKERFSAEFPKEGPSILRIQQVVRGDSAAYFCASSPRASGGVRGSYNEQFFGPGTRLTVL.

This clone has only one observation. The CDR3 sequence: CASSDPGGTEAFF. In DNA, the CDR3 is TGCGCCAGCAGTGACCCAGGGGGGACTGAAGCTTTCTTT. The genes are TRBV10-1 and TRBJ1-1, with TRBD1 matching 7 bases. V lost 3 bases, J lost 5 bases, and 3 bases stayed unmatched. This CDR3 spans 13 amino acids. Germline V gene lookup returns CDR1 WNHNN and CDR2 SYGVQD (reference sequence).

Only one count was recorded for this clone. The chain has TRBV12-3 or TRBV12-4 and TRBJ2-5; 7 bases are a match to TRBD2. The V segment lost 2 bases and the J segment 5 bases; nucleotides outside the gene matches: 2. The CDR3 length is 13 residues. CDR3 region: CASSLNGGETQYF. DNA of the CDR3: TGTGCCAGCAGTTTAAACGGGGGGGAGACCCAGTACTTC.

The J gene is TRBJ2-1, the V gene TRBV11-2, with 11 positions matching TRBD2. This CDR3 spans 17 amino acids. The junction had 5 bases not matched to a gene; V was cut back by 1 base and J by 3 bases. CDR1 and CDR2 (germline): SGHAT, FQNNGV. The chain's CDR3 is CASSLVLSGRDYNEQFF. The CDR3 coding sequence is TGTGCCAGCAGCTTAGTTCTTAGCGGGAGGGACTACAATGAGCAGTTCTTC.

V usage is TRBV7-9 and J usage is TRBJ2-2; 8 bases fit TRBD1. Germline V lookup: CDR1 SEHNR, CDR2 FQNEAQ (reference sequence). Trimming at V came to 6 bases and at J to 5 bases, leaving 5 bases not matched to a gene. The CDR3 is 14 residues long. The CDR3 region has the DNA TGTGCCAGCAGTAAGGACAGGGAGACCGGGGAGCTGTTTTTT. Translating it yields CASSKDRETGELFF. The entire variable domain, with the rest obtained from reference TRBV7-9 and TRBJ2-2, is as follows: DTGVSQNPRHKITKRGQNVTFRCDPISEHNRLYWYRQTLGQGPEFLTYFQNEAQLEKSRLLSDRFSAERPKGSFSTLEIQRTEQGDSAMYLCASSKDRETGELFFGEGSRLTVL.

The chain recombines TRBV15 with TRBJ1-2; D unclear. The V end lost 0 bases, the J end lost 4 bases, and 9 bases lay between the germline ends. This CDR3 is 14 amino acids long. Germline assignment: CDR1 LNHNV and CDR2 YYDKDF (reference sequence). The CDR3 nucleotides read TGTGCCACCAGCAGAGATGTAGGCGGCTATGGCTACACCTTC. Translation gives CATSRDVGGYGYTF.

The V and J genes are TRBV7-9 and TRBJ1-1; 8 bases agree with TRBD1. The CDR3 length is 13 residues. Trimming at V came to 5 bases and at J to 6 bases, leaving 5 bases not matched to a gene. CDR1 and CDR2 from the germline V gene are SEHNR and FQNEAQ (reference sequence). DNA for the CDR3: TGTGCCAGCAGCGCAAAGACAGGGGCTGAAGCTTTCTTT. Translating it yields CASSAKTGAEAFF.

This clone came up once. The chain carries TRBV7-8 and TRBJ2-1, with 12 bases that match TRBD2. The V gene end was trimmed by 5 bases and the J gene end by 8 bases; junction bases not matched to a gene: 7. Germline V CDR1 and CDR2: SGHVS, FQNEAQ. The CDR3 sequence is 15 residues long. DNA for the CDR3: TGTGCCAGCAGCGCCACTAGCGGGAGGATGGATGAGCAGTTCTTC. This sequence encodes CASSATSGRMDEQFF.

The J gene is TRBJ2-5, the V gene TRBV11-2, with TRBD2 identical over 11 bases. The CDR3 loop spans 16 amino acids. The germline V gene has CDR1 SGHAT and CDR2 FQNNGV. Trimming at V came to 4 bases and at J to 7 bases, leaving 11 bases not matched to a gene. CDR3 residues: CASSSTGTSGPGTQYF. Here the CDR3 DNA reads TGTGCCAGCAGCTCGACCGGGACTAGCGGCCCAGGGACCCAGTACTTC.

The gene calls are TRBV4-2 and TRBJ2-3; TRBD2 agrees at 11 bases. Germline V gene lookup returns CDR1 LGHNA and CDR2 YNFKEQ. The CDR3 consists of 15 residues. V lost 5 bases to trimming and J lost 4 bases; unmatched junction nucleotides: 5. CDR3 DNA: TGTGCCAGCAGCGATAGCGGGGGGGCGGCAGATACGCAGTATTTT. Protein: CASSDSGGAADTQYF.

The genes are TRBV7-2 and TRBJ1-5; D uncertain. V was cut by 3 bases and J by 5 bases, with 5 bases left in between. The CDR3 loop spans 12 amino acids. Germline CDR1 is SGHTA and CDR2 is FQGNSA. CDR3 bases: TGTGCCAGCAGCTTTAGAGATCAGCCCCAGCATTTT. Amino acids: CASSFRDQPQHF.

The V and J genes are TRBV5-5 and TRBJ2-2; D remains unclear. Germline V lookup: CDR1 SGHKS, CDR2 YYEKEE (reference sequence). Deletions cut 3 bases from V and 3 bases from J, with 12 bases between. This CDR3 spans 15 amino acids. The CDR3 DNA is TGTGCCAGCAGCTCAGGTCAGGCATACACCGGGGAGCTGTTTTTT. The encoded protein is CASSSGQAYTGELFF.

The chain couples TRBV5-6 to TRBJ1-5; D unresolved. V dropped 2 bases and J dropped 2 bases, with 11 bases sitting between them. Germline V lookup: CDR1 SGHDT, CDR2 YYEEEE. The CDR3 contains 15 residues. CDR3: CASSFGGGRNQPQHF. CDR3 bases: TGTGCCAGCAGCTTTGGAGGAGGGCGCAATCAGCCCCAGCATTTT. Full variable domain (outside the CDR3, taken from reference TRBV5-6 and TRBJ1-5): DAGVTQSPTHLIKTRGQQVTLRCSPKSGHDTVSWYQQALGQGPQFIFQYYEEEERQRGNFPDRFSGHQFPNYSSELNVNALLLGDSALYLCASSFGGGRNQPQHFGDGTRLSIL.

V gene TRBV19 combines with J gene TRBJ2-5, with TRBD2 as a possible D gene (5 bases). The CDR3 loop spans 14 amino acids. V lost 3 bases and J lost 0, with 8 bases in between. Per the germline V gene, CDR1 is LNHDA and CDR2 is SQIVND (reference sequence). The DNA for the CDR3 is TGTGCCAGTAGTATCTCGGGGTACCAAGAGACCCAGTACTTC. As protein: CASSISGYQETQYF.